The next 17 T cell receptor beta chains were all read from a single sample in a study of blood T cell repertoires in COVID-19. Method: immunoSEQ multiplex PCR; TCRdb's copy keeps in-frame clones and lacks some. The sample has approximately 190,000 clones, approximately 80% seen once. Sequenced sample: peripheral blood. These receptors were collected from a human donor with acute or convalescent COVID-19. The donor label of this sample is uncertain.

The chain has TRBV30 and TRBJ2-5, with 10 bases aligning to TRBD2. V shed 0 bases and J 14 bases; nucleotides not matched to a gene: 15. CDR3 length: 15 residues. Germline CDR1 and CDR2: GTSNPN and SVGIG (reference sequence). CDR3 amino acids: CAWSVDPAGGPALYF. As DNA, the CDR3 is TGTGCCTGGAGTGTGGACCCAGCGGGAGGGCCGGCCCTTTACTTC.

This chain links TRBV9 with TRBJ1-1; D remains ambiguous. CDR1 and CDR2 (germline): SGDLS, YYNGEE. The CDR3 is made up of 15 amino acids. Trimming stripped 0 bases from V and 4 bases from J, with 13 bases between. The CDR3 DNA is TGTGCCAGCAGCGTAGATCCAGGCTTCGGCACTGAAGCTTTCTTT. Its protein product is CASSVDPGFGTEAFF.

This chain links TRBV19 with TRBJ1-4; TRBD1 matches 9 bases. V lost 4 bases, J lost 5 bases, and 2 bases stayed unmatched. CDR3 length: 14 amino acids. CDR1 LNHDA and CDR2 SQIVND come from the germline V gene (reference sequence). CDR3 loop: CASSTGQGNEKLFF. CDR3 nucleotide sequence: TGTGCCAGTAGTACGGGACAGGGAAATGAAAAACTGTTTTTT.

This clone was counted between two and nine times. The chain links TRBV19 to TRBJ1-2; D unclear. Germline V lookup: CDR1 LNHDA, CDR2 SQIVND (reference sequence). This CDR3 is built from 13 residues. Trimming pared 3 bases from V and 4 bases from J, leaving 9 bases between. CDR3 in DNA: TGTGCCAGTAGTATTCGTAGTCCCTATGGCTACACCTTC. Translation gives CASSIRSPYGYTF.

V and J are TRBV19 and TRBJ1-5; 11 nucleotides match TRBD1. The CDR3 is 15 residues long. V shed 4 bases and J 7 bases; nucleotides not matched to a gene: 6. CDR1 is LNHDA, CDR2 SQIVND, per germline (reference sequence). The CDR3 nucleotides are TGTGCCAGTAGTACCGGGACAGGGGGAGGACAGCCCCAGCATTTT. Translated: CASSTGTGGGQPQHF.

CDR3 bases: TGTGCCAGCGGTACAGGGAGACTATCGGGAGAGCAGTACTTC. This translates into CASGTGRLSGEQYF. The chain recombines TRBV6-5 with TRBJ2-7, with a weak D call TRBD1 (6 bases). V lost 8 bases and J 7 bases, leaving 21 bases between the germline ends. This CDR3 contains 14 residues. Germline CDR1 reads MNHEY; CDR2 reads SVGAGI.

This clone appeared once. V and J are TRBV6-5 and TRBJ1-2; TRBD1 might be the D (6 bases). Between the trimmed V and J ends, which lost 2 bases and 6 bases, there was a span of 10 bases. Germline V gene data show CDR1 as MNHEY and CDR2 as SVGAGI. This CDR3 spans 13 amino acids. The CDR3 nucleotides are TGTGCCAGCAGTTACCTACGACAGGATGGCTACACCTTC. Translating it yields CASSYLRQDGYTF.

This rearrangement joins TRBV28 to TRBJ1-5, with 7 positions matching TRBD1. The J segment lost 5 bases and the V segment lost 2 bases, leaving 3 bases of the junction unmatched. The CDR3 loop spans 14 amino acids. Germline values: CDR1 MDHEN, CDR2 SYDVKM. CDR3 loop: CASSLRQGYQPQHF. The DNA for the CDR3 is TGTGCCAGCAGTTTAAGACAGGGTTATCAGCCCCAGCATTTT. The full variable domain, with the rest looked up from reference TRBV28 and TRBJ1-5, is DVKVTQSSRYLVKRTGEKVFLECVQDMDHENMFWYRQDPGLGLRLIYFSYDVKMKEKGDIPEGYSVSREKKERFSLILESASTNQTSMYLCASSLRQGYQPQHFGDGTRLSIL.

This clone was detected once. The J gene is TRBJ2-6, the V gene TRBV5-1; possible D gene TRBD1, 6 bases. V dropped 7 bases and J dropped 5 bases, with 16 bases sitting between them. The CDR3 runs 15 residues. Germline V CDR1 and CDR2: SGHRS, YFSETQ. The CDR3 reads CASSGQGLRANVLTF. In DNA form, the CDR3 reads TGCGCCAGCTCAGGGCAGGGGCTCAGGGCCAACGTCCTGACTTTC.

With regard to this clone: Other DNA sequences in this specimen translate into the identical CDR3. This rearrangement joins TRBV12-3 or TRBV12-4 to TRBJ1-5; D not resolved. The V end was cut by 3 bases, the J end by 5 bases, with 5 bases between. The CDR3 length is 12 residues. The CDR3 loop is CASSFRDQPQHF. The CDR3, as DNA: TGTGCCAGCAGTTTCCGAGATCAGCCCCAGCATTTT.

The chain is built from TRBV6-6 and TRBJ1-2; 9 bases fit TRBD1. Germline V lookup: CDR1 MNHNY, CDR2 SVGAGI (reference sequence). Trimming took 4 bases from V and 8 from J; bases not matched to a gene: 5. The length of the CDR3 is 13 residues. The DNA of the CDR3 is TGTGCCAGCAGTTGGAGACAGGGGGAAGGCTACACCTTC. Amino acid sequence: CASSWRQGEGYTF.

The chain employs TRBV28 and TRBJ1-1; TRBD1 aligns across 8 bases. CDR3 length: 19 residues. Trimming took 5 bases from V and 3 from J; bases not matched to a gene: 20. The germline V gene has CDR1 MDHEN and CDR2 SYDVKM. In DNA, the CDR3 is TGTGCCAGCAGTCGCAGGCGACAGGGGACCCGACCGTGGGACACTGAAGCTTTCTTT. This encodes CASSRRRQGTRPWDTEAFF.

V usage is TRBV7-3 and J usage is TRBJ2-1; TRBD2 matches 9 bases. The CDR3 consists of 15 residues. Germline V lookup: CDR1 SGHTA, CDR2 FQGTGA. V was pared by 7 bases and J by 8 bases, with 12 bases of the junction left unmatched. In DNA form, the CDR3 reads TGTGCCAGCAAGGGTCGAGGGACTAGCTTCCATGAGCAGTTCTTC. This translates into CASKGRGTSFHEQFF.

V is TRBV30 and J is TRBJ2-1, with 9 bases matching TRBD2. Germline V gene lookup returns CDR1 GTSNPN and CDR2 SVGIG (reference sequence). This CDR3 spans 21 amino acids. The V segment lost 1 base and the J segment 0 bases; nucleotides outside the gene matches: 19. This CDR3 is CAWSGSVKAGGRFSSYNEQFF. The CDR3 DNA reads as TGTGCCTGGAGTGGGTCGGTTAAGGCGGGGGGGAGGTTTAGCTCCTACAATGAGCAGTTCTTC.

As for this clone: Other DNA sequences in this sample translate to the same CDR3. This chain joins TRBV24-1 and TRBJ2-2; 9 positions match TRBD1. With V trimmed by 2 bases and J by 2 bases, 8 bases remained unmatched. Germline lookup yields CDR1 KGHDR and CDR2 SFDVKD. The CDR3 consists of 18 residues. In DNA form, the CDR3 reads TGTGCCACCAGTGATTCCGGAACAGGGGGCGTTAACACCGGGGAGCTGTTTTTT. Protein product: CATSDSGTGGVNTGELFF.

This clone was seen a few times. The genes are TRBV7-3 and TRBJ2-3; D gene unclear. With 5 bases removed from V and 2 bases from J, the gap between germline ends came to 26 bases. This CDR3 comprises 19 residues. Germline V CDR1 and CDR2: SGHTA, FQGTGA. The DNA for the CDR3 is TGTGCCAGCAGCCACGTACGAGACCTCGAAGAGGAACACACAGATACGCAGTATTTT. Translation: CASSHVRDLEEEHTDTQYF. Looking up the rest from reference TRBV7-3 and TRBJ2-3 gives the full variable domain: GAGVSQTPSNKVTEKGKYVELRCDPISGHTALYWYRQSLGQGPEFLIYFQGTGAADDSGLPNDRFFAVRPEGSVSTLKIQRTERGDSAVYLCASSHVRDLEEEHTDTQYFGPGTRLTVL.

This chain links TRBV11-1 with TRBJ2-5, with 7 bases lining up with TRBD1. The CDR3 has 14 amino acids. V trimming: 4 bases; J trimming: 3 bases; junction bases outside the gene matches: 5. The germline V gene has CDR1 SGHAT and CDR2 FQDESV (reference sequence). Here the CDR3 DNA reads TGTGCCAGCAGCTCCCGACAGGGCAAAGAGACCCAGTACTTC. Amino acids: CASSSRQGKETQYF.